Following are 6 T cell receptor beta chains from one sample sequenced in a study of early T cells in non-severe SARS-CoV-2 infection. TCRdb called the 5' RACE reads again in MiXCR, with one record for every CDR3 protein. The sample has tens of thousands of distinct CDR3 sequences, around 7% seen once; the top ten hold around 5%. This specimen was whole blood, taken at baseline. Source of these receptors: an adult who was a healthcare worker with PCR-confirmed SARS-CoV-2 infection or an uninfected control (not recorded which).

This clonotype was seen only a few times. V and J are TRBV11-3 and TRBJ1-1, with D maybe TRBD1 (6 bases). CDR3 length equals 13 residues. In germline, CDR1 is SGHNT, CDR2 YENEEA. Trimming cost V 5 bases and J 5 bases, with 12 bases left between them. The CDR3 region has the DNA TGTGCCAGCAGCCTGAGGGGGTATACTGAAGCTTTCTTT. Translating gives CASSLRGYTEAFF. Full variable domain (rest looked up from reference TRBV11-3 and TRBJ1-1): EAGVVQSPRYKIIEKKQPVAFWCNPISGHNTLYWYLQNLGQGPELLIRYENEEAVDDSQLPKDRFSAERLKGVDSTLKIQPAELGDSAVYLCASSLRGYTEAFFGQGTRLTVV.

The chain joins TRBV5-6 to TRBJ1-2; D remains ambiguous. V lost 4 bases and J lost 6, with 25 bases in between. CDR1 and CDR2 from the germline V gene are SGHDT and YYEEEE. This CDR3 contains 17 residues. CDR3 protein: CASSPKIRKFFGDGYTF. The CDR3 DNA follows: TGTGCCAGCAGCCCGAAGATAAGAAAGTTCTTTGGGGATGGCTACACCTTC.

This clonotype was detected many times. The chain has TRBV6-5 and TRBJ2-1; D is perhaps TRBD2 (5 bases). Per the germline V gene, CDR1 is MNHEY and CDR2 is SVGAGI. The V end lost 0 bases, the J end lost 8 bases, and 14 bases lay between the germline ends. The CDR3 runs to 15 residues. The CDR3 protein is CASSYSIGPGDEQFF. The CDR3 nucleotides are TGTGCCAGCAGTTACTCGATAGGGCCCGGGGATGAGCAGTTCTTC.

This clonotype was seen at least ten times. This rearrangement joins TRBV9 to TRBJ1-1; TRBD1 agrees at 7 bases. The CDR3 consists of 15 residues. Germline assignment: CDR1 SGDLS and CDR2 YYNGEE. The ends lost 0 bases at V and 3 bases at J; junction bases unmatched: 5. The CDR3 sequence: CASSVGYRGDTEAFF. CDR3 in DNA: TGTGCCAGCAGCGTAGGTTACAGGGGCGACACTGAAGCTTTCTTT.

Regarding this clonotype: Possible read error: a much larger clone is one base away. The V call is TRBV20-1, the J call TRBJ1-2, with unresolved D. V was trimmed by 2 bases and J by 0 bases, leaving 19 bases between them. Germline V gives CDR1 DFQATT, CDR2 SNEGSKA (reference sequence). The CDR3 contains 17 residues. The CDR3 region has the DNA TGCAGTGCTAGACCGCTGTATATGACGATAACTAACTATGGCTACACCTTC. Protein: CSARPLYMTITNYGYTF.

This clonotype was counted ten times or more. The chain is built from TRBV20-1 and TRBJ1-2, with D possibly TRBD1 on 6 matching bases. The CDR3 is made up of 14 amino acids. V was cut by 6 bases and J by 4 bases, with 18 bases left in between. In germline, CDR1 is DFQATT, CDR2 SNEGSKA (reference sequence). The CDR3 DNA follows: TGCAGTGCAAGCGGGGGGGCTGACACCTATGGCTACACCTTC. It is translated as CSASGGADTYGYTF.